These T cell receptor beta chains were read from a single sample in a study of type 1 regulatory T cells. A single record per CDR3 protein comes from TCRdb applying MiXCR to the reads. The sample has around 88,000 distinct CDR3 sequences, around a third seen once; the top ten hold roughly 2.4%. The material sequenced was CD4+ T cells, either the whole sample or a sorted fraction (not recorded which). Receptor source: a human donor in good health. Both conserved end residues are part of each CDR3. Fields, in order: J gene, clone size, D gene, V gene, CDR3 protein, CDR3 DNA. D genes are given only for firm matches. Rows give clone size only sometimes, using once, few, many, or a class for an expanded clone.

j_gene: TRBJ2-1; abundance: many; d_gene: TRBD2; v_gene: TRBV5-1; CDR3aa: CASSLGLAGDEQFF; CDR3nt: TGCGCCAGCAGCTTGGGACTAGCGGGAGATGAGCAGTTCTTC
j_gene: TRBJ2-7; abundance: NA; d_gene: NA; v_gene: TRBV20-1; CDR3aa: CSAKRTELAYEQYF; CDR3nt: TGCAGTGCCAAACGGACAGAGCTAGCCTACGAGCAGTACTTC
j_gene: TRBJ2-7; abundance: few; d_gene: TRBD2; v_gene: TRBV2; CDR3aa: CASSEALTTNGLAGSSYEQYF; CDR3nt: TGTGCCAGCAGTGAAGCGCTTACAACCAACGGACTAGCGGGAAGCTCCTACGAGCAGTACTTC
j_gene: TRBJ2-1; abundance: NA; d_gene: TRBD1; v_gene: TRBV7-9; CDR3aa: CASSADRSSYNERFF; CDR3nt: TGTGCCAGCAGCGCGGACAGGAGCTCCTACAATGAGCGGTTCTTC
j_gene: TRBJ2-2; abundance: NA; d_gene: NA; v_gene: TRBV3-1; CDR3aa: CASSQSGHNTGELFF; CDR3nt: TGTGCCAGCAGCCAATCGGGACACAACACCGGGGAGCTGTTTTTT
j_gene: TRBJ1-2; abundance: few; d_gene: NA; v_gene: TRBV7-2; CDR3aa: CASSLDGGRNYGYTF; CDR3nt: TGTGCCAGCAGCTTGGATGGGGGGCGGAACTATGGCTACACCTTC
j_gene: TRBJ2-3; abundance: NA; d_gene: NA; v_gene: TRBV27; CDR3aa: CASSLRGPDTQYF; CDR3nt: TGTGCCAGCAGTTTGCGGGGGCCAGATACGCAGTATTTT
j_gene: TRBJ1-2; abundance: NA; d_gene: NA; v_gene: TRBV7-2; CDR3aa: CASSLEGGGYTF; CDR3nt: TGTGCCAGCAGCTTAGAGGGAGGTGGCTACACCTTC
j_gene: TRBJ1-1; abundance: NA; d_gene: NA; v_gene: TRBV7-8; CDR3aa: CASSLEASTEAFF; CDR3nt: TGTGCCAGCAGCTTAGAGGCTTCCACTGAAGCTTTCTTT
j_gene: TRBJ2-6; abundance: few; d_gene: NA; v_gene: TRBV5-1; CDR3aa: CASSLTVSGANVLTF; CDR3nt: TGCGCCAGCAGCTTGACGGTCTCTGGGGCCAACGTCCTGACTTTC
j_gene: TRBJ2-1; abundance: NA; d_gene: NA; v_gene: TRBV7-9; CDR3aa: CASSPPGSNNEQFF; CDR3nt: TGTGCCAGCAGCCCCCCCGGCTCCAACAATGAGCAGTTCTTC
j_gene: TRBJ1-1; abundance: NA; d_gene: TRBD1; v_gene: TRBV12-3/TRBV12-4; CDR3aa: CASSPPGTAMVNTEAFF; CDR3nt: TGTGCCAGCAGTCCACCCGGGACAGCTATGGTGAACACTGAAGCTTTCTTT
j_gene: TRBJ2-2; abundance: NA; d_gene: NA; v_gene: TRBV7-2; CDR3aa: CASSFRETRNTGELFF; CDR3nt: TGTGCCAGCAGCTTCAGAGAAACTAGAAACACCGGGGAGCTGTTTTTT
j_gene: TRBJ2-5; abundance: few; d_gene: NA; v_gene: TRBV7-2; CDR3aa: CASSRGGSQETQYF; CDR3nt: TGTGCCAGCAGCCGAGGGGGGAGCCAAGAGACCCAGTACTTC
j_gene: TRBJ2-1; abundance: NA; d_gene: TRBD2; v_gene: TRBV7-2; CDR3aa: CASSSSSGYNEQFF; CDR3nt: TGTGCCAGCAGCTCGTCTAGCGGCTACAATGAGCAGTTCTTC
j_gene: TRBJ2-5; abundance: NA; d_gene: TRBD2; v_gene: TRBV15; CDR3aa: CATSREWEGETQYF; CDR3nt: TGTGCCACCAGCAGAGAGTGGGAGGGCGAGACCCAGTACTTC
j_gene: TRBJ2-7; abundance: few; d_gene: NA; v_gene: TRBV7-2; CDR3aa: CASSFGPSYEQYF; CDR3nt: TGTGCCAGCAGCTTCGGCCCCTCCTACGAGCAGTACTTC
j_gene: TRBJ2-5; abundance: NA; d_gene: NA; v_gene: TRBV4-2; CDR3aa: CASSQAGSTQTQYF; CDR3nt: TGTGCCAGCAGCCAAGCCGGGAGCACGCAGACCCAGTACTTC
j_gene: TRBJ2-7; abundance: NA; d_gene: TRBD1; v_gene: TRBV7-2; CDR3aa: CASSLDGTALDEQYF; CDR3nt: TGTGCCAGCAGCCTAGACGGGACAGCCTTGGACGAGCAGTACTTC
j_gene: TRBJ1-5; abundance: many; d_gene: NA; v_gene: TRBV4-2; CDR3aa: CASSQDKGSNQPQHF; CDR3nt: TGTGCCAGCAGCCAAGATAAGGGGAGCAATCAGCCCCAGCATTTT